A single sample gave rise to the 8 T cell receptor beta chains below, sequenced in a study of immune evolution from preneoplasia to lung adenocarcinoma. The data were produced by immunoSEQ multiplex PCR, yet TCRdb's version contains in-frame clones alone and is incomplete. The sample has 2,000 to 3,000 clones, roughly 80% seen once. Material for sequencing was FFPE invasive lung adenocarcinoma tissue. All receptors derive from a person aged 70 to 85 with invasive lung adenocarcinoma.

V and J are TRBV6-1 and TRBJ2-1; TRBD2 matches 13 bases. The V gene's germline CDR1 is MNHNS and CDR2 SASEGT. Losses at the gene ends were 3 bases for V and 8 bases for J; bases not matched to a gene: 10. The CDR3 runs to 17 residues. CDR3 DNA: TGTGCCAGCAGTGACCCACTAGCGGGAGGGTATTCCGATGAGCAGTTCTTC. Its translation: CASSDPLAGGYSDEQFF.

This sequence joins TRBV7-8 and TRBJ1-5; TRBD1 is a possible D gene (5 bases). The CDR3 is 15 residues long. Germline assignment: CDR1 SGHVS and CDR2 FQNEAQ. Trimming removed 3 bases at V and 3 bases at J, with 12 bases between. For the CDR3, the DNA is TGTGCCAGCAGCTTTGGGGGGGAAATCAATCAGCCCCAGCATTTT. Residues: CASSFGGEINQPQHF.

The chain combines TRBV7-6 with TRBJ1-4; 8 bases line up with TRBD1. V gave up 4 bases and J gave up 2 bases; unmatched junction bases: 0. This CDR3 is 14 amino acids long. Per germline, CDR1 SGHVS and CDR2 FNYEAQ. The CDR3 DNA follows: TGTGCCAGCAGCTCAGGGGGCACTAATGAAAAACTGTTTTTT. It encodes CASSSGGTNEKLFF.

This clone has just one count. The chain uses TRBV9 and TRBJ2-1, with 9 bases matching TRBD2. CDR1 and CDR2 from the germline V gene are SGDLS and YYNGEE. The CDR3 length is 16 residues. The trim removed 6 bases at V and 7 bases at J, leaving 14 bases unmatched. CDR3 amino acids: CASTPGGAGGQNEQFF. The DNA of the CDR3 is TGTGCCAGCACCCCTGGCGGAGCGGGAGGTCAGAATGAGCAGTTCTTC.

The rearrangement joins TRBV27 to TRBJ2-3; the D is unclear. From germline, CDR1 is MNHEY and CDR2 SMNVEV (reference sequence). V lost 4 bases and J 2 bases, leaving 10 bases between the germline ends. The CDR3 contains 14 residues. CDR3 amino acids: CASSSILTTDTQYF. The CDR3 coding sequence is TGTGCCAGCAGTTCGATCTTAACCACAGATACGCAGTATTTT.

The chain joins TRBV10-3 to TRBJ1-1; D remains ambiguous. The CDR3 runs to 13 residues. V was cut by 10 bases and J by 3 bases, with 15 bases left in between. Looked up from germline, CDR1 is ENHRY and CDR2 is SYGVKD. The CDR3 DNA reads TGTGCCACCAAAAGGGATCCGGACACTGAAGCTTTCTTT. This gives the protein CATKRDPDTEAFF.

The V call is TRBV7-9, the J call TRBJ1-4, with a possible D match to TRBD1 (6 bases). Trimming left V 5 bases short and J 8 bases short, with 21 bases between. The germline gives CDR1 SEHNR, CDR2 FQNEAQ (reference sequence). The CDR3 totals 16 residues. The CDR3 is CASSPPEGGAWEKLFF. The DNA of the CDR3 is TGTGCCAGCAGCCCGCCCGAGGGGGGGGCCTGGGAAAAACTGTTTTTT. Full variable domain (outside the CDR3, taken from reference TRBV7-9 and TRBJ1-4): DTGVSQNPRHKITKRGQNVTFRCDPISEHNRLYWYRQTLGQGPEFLTYFQNEAQLEKSRLLSDRFSAERPKGSFSTLEIQRTEQGDSAMYLCASSPPEGGAWEKLFFGSGTQLSVL.

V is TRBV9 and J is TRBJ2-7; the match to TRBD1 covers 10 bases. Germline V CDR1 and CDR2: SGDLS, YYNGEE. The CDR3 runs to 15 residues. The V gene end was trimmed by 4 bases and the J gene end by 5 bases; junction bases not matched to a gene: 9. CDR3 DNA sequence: TGTGCCAGCAGCCCGCAAGGGACAGGGGTGGACGAGCAGTACTTC. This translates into CASSPQGTGVDEQYF.